One and the same sample provided the 22 T cell receptor beta chains below, sequenced in a study of neurological immune-mediated disorders. TCRdb called the 5' RACE reads again in MiXCR, with one record for every CDR3 protein. The sample has about 62,000 distinct CDR3 sequences; around 4.8% are singletons. The sample consisted of PBMCs. The origin of the receptors is a woman aged 45 to 65 with multiple sclerosis.

In its sample, this clonotype was seen many times. The chain employs TRBV10-3 and TRBJ1-1, with a weak D call TRBD1 (5 bases). The CDR3 covers 14 residues. The germline V gene has CDR1 ENHRY and CDR2 SYGVKD. V lost 2 bases, J lost 11 bases, and 18 bases lay in between. CDR3 DNA: TGTGCCATCAGTGAGAGCCCAGGGACTGGCGAGGCTTTCTTT. It encodes CAISESPGTGEAFF.

This clonotype came up many times. The rearrangement joins TRBV24-1 to TRBJ2-1; 9 bases are a match to TRBD1. Germline V lookup: CDR1 KGHDR, CDR2 SFDVKD. The J segment lost 7 bases and the V segment lost 9 bases, leaving 3 bases of the junction unmatched. The CDR3 consists of 12 residues. The CDR3 reads CATGDRDNEQFF. CDR3 sequence (DNA): TGTGCCACCGGGGACAGGGATAATGAGCAGTTCTTC.

In this sample, this clonotype turned up many times. This chain uses TRBV4-3 with TRBJ2-1; tentative D call: TRBD2 (6 bases). V was pared by 1 base and J by 3 bases, with 22 bases between. CDR1 and CDR2 (germline): LGHNA, YSLEER. The CDR3 runs 19 residues. The CDR3 loop is CASSQAYASELNGYNEQFF. CDR3 coding DNA: TGCGCCAGCAGCCAAGCGTACGCTAGCGAGTTGAATGGCTACAATGAGCAGTTCTTC.

This clonotype came up many times. The CDR3 region is CASSPLQQGIGAEAFF. The CDR3 DNA follows: TGTGCCAGCAGCCCTCTTCAACAGGGGATTGGGGCTGAAGCTTTCTTT. The V call is TRBV7-6, the J call TRBJ1-1; 7 nucleotides match TRBD1. Losses at the gene ends were 5 bases for V and 6 bases for J; bases not matched to a gene: 15. Germline V gene data show CDR1 as SGHVS and CDR2 as FNYEAQ. This CDR3 is built from 16 residues.

This clonotype came up a few times. The chain employs TRBV6-4 and TRBJ1-2, with D unclear. CDR1 is MRHNA, CDR2 SNTAGT, per germline. The CDR3 loop spans 10 amino acids. The V gene lost 4 bases and the J gene lost 11 bases, with 8 bases spanning the gap. CDR3 bases: TGTGCCAGCAGTGGCCCGGATTACACCTTC. Translation gives CASSGPDYTF.

The table lists this clonotype with many counts. The rearrangement links TRBV7-3 to TRBJ1-6; D gene ambiguous. The CDR3 contains 14 residues. The V end was cut by 4 bases, the J end by 7 bases, with 11 bases between. CDR1 SGHTA and CDR2 FQGTGA come from the germline V gene. For the CDR3, the DNA is TGTGCCAGCAGCTCGGCGAACGGCAATTCACCCCTCCACTTT. Its protein is CASSSANGNSPLHF.

The V gene is TRBV10-3, the J gene TRBJ2-3, with TRBD2 matching 12 bases. In germline, CDR1 is ENHRY, CDR2 SYGVKD. The CDR3 has 15 residues. Trimming removed 7 bases from V and 4 bases from J; junction bases left unmatched: 6. CDR3: CAITRTSGAADTQYF. Written as DNA, the CDR3 is TGTGCCATCACCCGGACTAGCGGGGCCGCAGATACGCAGTATTTT.

This clonotype was picked up many times. DNA for the CDR3: TGTGCCAGCAGTTATTCCCTGCCCGGAGATACGCAGTATTTT. Protein sequence: CASSYSLPGDTQYF. This chain uses TRBV6-6 with TRBJ2-3; D is unclear. The germline V gene encodes CDR1 MNHNY and CDR2 SVGAGI (reference sequence). This CDR3 region has 14 residues. V was clipped by 3 bases and J by 5 bases, with 12 bases between them.

This clonotype was seen a handful of times. The chain recombines TRBV6-6 with TRBJ2-6; D tentatively fits TRBD1 or TRBD2 (6 bases each). Trimming removed 6 bases at V and 4 bases at J, with 13 bases between. CDR1 is MNHNY, CDR2 SVGAGI, per germline (reference sequence). CDR3 length: 15 residues. The CDR3 sequence is CASRSRGHGANVLTF. DNA for the CDR3: TGTGCCAGCAGATCTCGGGGGCACGGGGCCAACGTCCTGACTTTC.

The V gene is TRBV5-1, the J gene TRBJ2-5; possible D gene TRBD1, 5 bases. There are 15 residues in the CDR3. Germline CDR1 is SGHRS and CDR2 is YFSETQ. The germline V and J ends were trimmed by 2 bases and 2 bases, with 13 bases remaining between them. The CDR3, as DNA: TGCGCCAGCAGCTTTTTGAGACAGACTCAAGAGACCCAGTACTTC. As protein: CASSFLRQTQETQYF.

As regards this clonotype: With a much larger clone just one base away, this may be a read error. This chain connects TRBV2 to TRBJ1-1; D unresolved. V was clipped by 9 bases and J by 6 bases, with 8 bases between them. The V gene's germline CDR1 is SNHLY and CDR2 FYNNEI. The CDR3 has 10 residues. This CDR3 is CARLIAEAFF. The CDR3 coding sequence is TGTGCCAGATTAATCGCTGAAGCTTTCTTT.

In this sample, this clonotype turned up many times. The chain is built from TRBV20-1 and TRBJ2-1, with D maybe TRBD1 (6 bases). Per germline, CDR1 DFQATT and CDR2 SNEGSKA (reference sequence). The CDR3 contains 15 residues. Between the trimmed V and J ends, which lost 1 base and 0 bases, there was a span of 10 bases. In DNA, the CDR3 is TGCAGTGCTAGAGGGGACACCCGCTCCTACAATGAGCAGTTCTTC. As protein: CSARGDTRSYNEQFF.

This clonotype was recorded many times. This chain links TRBV24-1 with TRBJ1-2; a possible D gene is TRBD1 (5 bases). The germline CDR1 and CDR2 sequences are KGHDR and SFDVKD. The V and J ends lost 5 bases and 3 bases respectively, with 12 bases between them. CDR3 length: 14 amino acids. The CDR3 DNA reads as TGTGCCACCAGTGGGTGGGACCGGGACTATGGCTACACCTTC. It specifies CATSGWDRDYGYTF.

This clonotype was picked up many times. This chain connects TRBV11-2 to TRBJ2-7, with D unresolved. This CDR3 region has 16 residues. V lost 1 base and J 0 bases, leaving 13 bases between the germline ends. From germline, CDR1 is SGHAT and CDR2 FQNNGV. CDR3 sequence reads: CASSLAIQASSYEQYV. Here the CDR3 DNA reads TGTGCCAGCAGCTTAGCTATCCAGGCGAGCTCCTACGAGCAGTACGTC.

This clonotype came up many times. The CDR3 nucleotides are TGTGCCAGCAGCTTAGAAGCTAGCGGGGGCACTAATGAGCAGTTCTTC. Translating gives CASSLEASGGTNEQFF. This chain links TRBV11-3 with TRBJ2-1, with 10 bases lining up with TRBD2. CDR3 length: 16 amino acids. Trimming took 0 bases from V and 7 from J; bases not matched to a gene: 6. Looked up from germline, CDR1 is SGHNT and CDR2 is YENEEA.

This clonotype occurred many times. J is TRBJ1-2 and V is TRBV28; D ambiguous. The CDR3 is 18 residues long. V gave up 5 bases and J gave up 1 base, with 23 bases separating them. The germline V gene encodes CDR1 MDHEN and CDR2 SYDVKM. In nucleotides, the CDR3 is TGTGCCAGCAGTCCCCCCTCGAGGGAAGTCGGGTTTAACTATGGCTACACCTTC. Protein sequence: CASSPPSREVGFNYGYTF.

This clonotype was seen repeatedly, ten times or more. The chain recombines TRBV9 with TRBJ2-3, with D perhaps TRBD1 (6 bases). Trimming left V 3 bases short and J 1 base short, with 15 bases between. CDR3 size: 16 residues. The germline gives CDR1 SGDLS, CDR2 YYNGEE. CDR3 DNA: TGTGCCAGCAGCGAGGGGGTCTCTGGGGGCACAGATACGCAGTATTTT. It is translated as CASSEGVSGGTDTQYF.

This chain connects TRBV20-1 to TRBJ2-2; no clear D. V was trimmed by 4 bases and J by 4 bases, leaving 16 bases between them. The germline V gene encodes CDR1 DFQATT and CDR2 SNEGSKA (reference sequence). CDR3 length equals 15 residues. In DNA, the CDR3 is TGCAGTGCTAAGGATCCCAAGCGACCCACCGGGGAGCTGTTTTTT. Translating it yields CSAKDPKRPTGELFF.

The sample holds many counts of this clonotype. The chain joins TRBV6-2 or TRBV6-3 to TRBJ2-6; D uncertain. The V gene's germline CDR1 is MNHEY and CDR2 SVGEGT. Trimming cost V 2 bases and J 1 base, with 6 bases left between them. This CDR3 region has 15 residues. Here the CDR3 reads CASSYGDSGANVLTF. The CDR3 nucleotides read TGTGCCAGCAGTTACGGGGATTCTGGGGCCAACGTCCTGACTTTC.

The chain employs TRBV18 and TRBJ2-3; the D is unclear. The ends were cut back, 1 base at V and 8 bases at J, with 7 bases in the middle. Germline V lookup: CDR1 KGHSH, CDR2 LQKENI. This CDR3 region has 12 residues. CDR3 DNA sequence: TGTGCCAGCTCACCACTGCGCCCTACGCAGTATTTT. It yields the protein CASSPLRPTQYF.

This clonotype came up many times. The chain is built from TRBV15 and TRBJ2-1; D may match TRBD1 or TRBD2 (5 bases each). This CDR3 has 15 amino acids. V was cut by 0 bases and J by 2 bases, with 8 bases left in between. CDR1 is LNHNV and CDR2 is YYDKDF in the germline V gene (reference sequence). The DNA for the CDR3 is TGTGCCACCAGCAGAGATCGAGGGGCCTACAATGAGCAGTTCTTC. Residues: CATSRDRGAYNEQFF. Based on the CDR3 plus reference TRBV15 and TRBJ2-1, the full variable domain is DAMVIQNPRYQVTQFGKPVTLSCSQTLNHNVMYWYQQKSSQAPKLLFHYYDKDFNNEADTPDNFQSRRPNTSFCFLDIRSPGLGDTAMYLCATSRDRGAYNEQFFGPGTRLTVL.

The table lists this clonotype with a few counts. The rearrangement links TRBV12-3 or TRBV12-4 to TRBJ2-1; 9 positions agree with TRBD1. The trim removed 4 bases at V and 6 bases at J, leaving 1 base unmatched. This CDR3 comprises 13 residues. The CDR3 spells CASSSQGANEQFF. CDR3 nucleotides: TGTGCCAGCAGTTCACAGGGGGCCAATGAGCAGTTCTTC.